These T cell receptor beta chains were read from a single sample in a study of blood T cells in healthy people across ages. TCRdb itself ran the 5' RACE reads through MiXCR, one entry per CDR3 protein. This sample has about 1.5 million distinct CDR3 sequences, with approximately 43% found just once. Sequencing input: blood. Receptors were obtained from a woman between 18 and 29 years old in good health. The CDR3 runs from the conserved cysteine through the conserved F or W. A D gene is named only where the DNA matches it firmly. Clone size is shown for a subset of rows, as once, few, many or a class of expanded clone.

TGTGCCAGCAGCATCAGAGGAGAAGGGACTGGCCTAGATACGCAGTATTTT | CASSIRGEGTGLDTQYF | TRBJ2-3 | . | TRBV9 | .
TGTGCCAGCAGCGCGGGGGGGGTGGGAGACACTGAAGCTTTCTTT | CASSAGGVGDTEAFF | TRBJ1-1 | . | TRBV9 | .
TGTGCCAGCAGTTTTTTGCCGTTCTCCTATAATTCACCCCTCCACTTT | CASSFLPFSYNSPLHF | TRBJ1-6 | . | TRBV12-3/TRBV12-4 | few
TGTGCCAGCAGTTACTTTGAGTGGGCTAATGAAAAACTGTTTTTT | CASSYFEWANEKLFF | TRBJ1-4 | . | TRBV6-6 | .
TGTGCCAGCAGTTTACCTGCGTTGGGGGGGCGGCAGGATACGCAGTATTTT | CASSLPALGGRQDTQYF | TRBJ2-3 | . | TRBV27 | few
TGTGCCAGTAGTGTGACAGACTTGCTTAACTATGGCTACACCTTC | CASSVTDLLNYGYTF | TRBJ1-2 | . | TRBV19 | .
TGTGCCAGCAGCTTGAGGGTGGGAACTAATGAAAAACTGTTTTTT | CASSLRVGTNEKLFF | TRBJ1-4 | . | TRBV7-9 | .
TGTGCCAGCTCGGAGCGGGACCAGTTCTTCAATGAGCAGTTCTTC | CASSERDQFFNEQFF | TRBJ2-1 | TRBD2 | TRBV6-6 | few
TGCGCCAGCAGCCAAGACGGGACACCTCTTTGCGAGCAGTACTTC | CASSQDGTPLCEQYF | TRBJ2-7 | . | TRBV4-3 | once
TGCGCCAGCAGCCAAGAAAGGACAGGTCTTGGAGTCTACGAGCAGTACTTC | CASSQERTGLGVYEQYF | TRBJ2-7 | TRBD1 | TRBV4-3 | .
TGTGCCACCAGTGACCAAAAAACTAGCGGGGGCGCAGATACGCAGTATTTT | CATSDQKTSGGADTQYF | TRBJ2-3 | TRBD2 | TRBV24-1 | .
TGCGCCAGCAGCCAAGATCCTAGGGGAAGGGGATTTTACGAGCAGTACTTC | CASSQDPRGRGFYEQYF | TRBJ2-7 | . | TRBV4-1 | once
TGCGCCAGCTTGGGGTCAGGACGGACTGAAGCTTTCTTT | CASLGSGRTEAFF | TRBJ1-1 | . | TRBV5-1 | .
TGTGCCAGCAGTTACTCGAAGGCAGGATTCTACGAGCAGTACTTC | CASSYSKAGFYEQYF | TRBJ2-7 | . | TRBV6-5 | .
TGCAGTGCTAGAACACCGGGGGGCACTGAAGCTTTCTTT | CSARTPGGTEAFF | TRBJ1-1 | . | TRBV20-1 | .
TGTGCCAGCAGTTTTGGACTAGCGGGAGGAGACTACAATGAGCAGTTCTTC | CASSFGLAGGDYNEQFF | TRBJ2-1 | TRBD2 | TRBV28 | .
TGTGCCAGCAGCTTCTACAGGGCTAACACTGAAGCTTTCTTT | CASSFYRANTEAFF | TRBJ1-1 | . | TRBV7-2 | .
TGTGCCAGCAGGACACGGGACAGCCTTAGCACAGATACGCAGTATTTT | CASRTRDSLSTDTQYF | TRBJ2-3 | TRBD1 | TRBV6-1 | .
TGTGCCATCAGCCCGAGGACAGGGGCGACTGAAGCTTTCTTT | CAISPRTGATEAFF | TRBJ1-1 | TRBD1 | TRBV10-3 | .
TGTGCCAGCAGTGGGCCGGGGACAGGGCGGACTGAAGCTTTCTTT | CASSGPGTGRTEAFF | TRBJ1-1 | TRBD1 | TRBV25-1 | once
TGTGCCAGCAGCCGGACTATGGTGGAGACCCAGTACTTC | CASSRTMVETQYF | TRBJ2-5 | . | TRBV7-3 | .
TGTGCCAGCAGTTCGAAGACTAGCGGGAGGAACGAGCAGTACTTC | CASSSKTSGRNEQYF | TRBJ2-7 | TRBD2 | TRBV6-2/TRBV6-3 | few
TGCAGTGCTAGAGTGCAGCCGGACACTGAAGCTTTCTTT | CSARVQPDTEAFF | TRBJ1-1 | . | TRBV20-1 | .
TGTGCCAGCAGTGAGACACCTGAAGCTTTCTTT | CASSETPEAFF | TRBJ1-1 | . | TRBV2 | .
TGTGCCAGCAGCTCTATTAGCGGGAAGCAGTATTTT | CASSSISGKQYF | TRBJ2-3 | TRBD2 | TRBV7-2 | few
TGTGCCAGCAGCTTAGTGGGGCCCAACCACGAGCAGTACTTC | CASSLVGPNHEQYF | TRBJ2-7 | . | TRBV7-2 | .
TGTGCCAGCAGCCAAACCACCGCGAATGAGCAGTACTTC | CASSQTTANEQYF | TRBJ2-7 | . | TRBV3-1 | .
TGTGCCAGCAGTTTGACCCCCGGCCGGCTATATAGCAATCAGCCCCAGCATTTT | CASSLTPGRLYSNQPQHF | TRBJ1-5 | . | TRBV28 | .
TGTGCCAGCAGCTTACCCCCTCCAGCGGGAGTTGAGCAGTTCTTC | CASSLPPPAGVEQFF | TRBJ2-1 | TRBD2 | TRBV7-3 | .
TGTGCCAGCAGTCCCCGCGACAGGGGGCATAGCAATCGGCCCCAGCATTTT | CASSPRDRGHSNRPQHF | TRBJ1-5 | TRBD1 | TRBV27 | .
TGTGCCAGCAGCACACGAGGGATCTCTGGAAACACCATATATTTT | CASSTRGISGNTIYF | TRBJ1-3 | . | TRBV21-1 | .
TGTGCCTGGACCCCCCTTAAGAACACTGAAGCTTTCTTT | CAWTPLKNTEAFF | TRBJ1-1 | . | TRBV30 | .
TGTGCCAGCAGCGTAGGGGGACTTCGCGGCGATACGCAGTATTTT | CASSVGGLRGDTQYF | TRBJ2-3 | . | TRBV9 | .
TGTGCCATCAGTAATACAGTTACTGAAGCTTTCTTT | CAISNTVTEAFF | TRBJ1-1 | . | TRBV10-3 | .
TGTGCCAGCAGTGGCGGGACTAACTACAATGAGCAGTTCTTC | CASSGGTNYNEQFF | TRBJ2-1 | TRBD2 | TRBV6-1 | few
TGTGCCAGCAGCACCCGGGACAGGGGGCGCAGCACAGATACGCAGTATTTT | CASSTRDRGRSTDTQYF | TRBJ2-3 | TRBD1 | TRBV5-4 | .
TGTGCCAGCAGTTACTGGGCTAGCGGCTCCTACGAGCAGTACTTC | CASSYWASGSYEQYF | TRBJ2-7 | TRBD2 | TRBV6-5 | few
TGTGCCAGCAGTTACTCATCCAGGGGAGGCTACGAGCAGTACTTC | CASSYSSRGGYEQYF | TRBJ2-7 | . | TRBV6-5 | .
TGTGCCAGCAGTTACTCGAACCACTCCGGGTGGGGTGAGCAGTACTTC | CASSYSNHSGWGEQYF | TRBJ2-4 | . | TRBV6-7 | .
TGTGCCAGCAGTTGCCCTCCTCCCGGGACTAGCGGGATCGCTGGATGGTACAATGAGCAGTTCTTC | CASSCPPPGTSGIAGWYNEQFF | TRBJ2-1 | TRBD2 | TRBV28 | few
TGTGCCAGCAGCCAAGATTTGGGAGCGGGAGCAGTGGTGGAGACCCAGTACTTC | CASSQDLGAGAVVETQYF | TRBJ2-5 | TRBD2 | TRBV4-2 | .
TGTGCCAGCAGCCAAGATGGTACTGGCTGGACAGGGGTTAACACCGGGGAGCTGTTTTTT | CASSQDGTGWTGVNTGELFF | TRBJ2-2 | TRBD1 | TRBV4-2 | few
TGTGCCAGCAGTTTAGGGACAGGGGGACACAATGAGCAGTTCTTC | CASSLGTGGHNEQFF | TRBJ2-1 | TRBD1 | TRBV27 | few
TGTGCCAGCAGCCCTGTTGGTATGATTCACTCCTACGAGCAGTACTTC | CASSPVGMIHSYEQYF | TRBJ2-7 | . | TRBV7-9 | .
TGCAGCGCCTTATTGGTCGGCTATGGCTACACCTTC | CSALLVGYGYTF | TRBJ1-2 | . | TRBV29-1 | .
TGTGCCAGCAGTTTGGCGACAGGGGGGCAGTACTTC | CASSLATGGQYF | TRBJ2-7 | TRBD1 | TRBV28 | .
TGTGCCAGCAGCTTAAATTGGGGGGGGGAGACCCAGTACTTC | CASSLNWGGETQYF | TRBJ2-5 | TRBD2 | TRBV7-2 | .
TGTGCCAGCAGTTACTCGGTAGGATCAGATACGCAGTATTTT | CASSYSVGSDTQYF | TRBJ2-3 | . | TRBV6-6 | few
TGTGCCAGCAGTCCGGGCCTCAGGAGCCGTGAGCAGTTCTTC | CASSPGLRSREQFF | TRBJ2-1 | . | TRBV5-6 | .
TGTGCCAGCAGCTTAAGTCAGGATTACAATGAGCAGTTCTTC | CASSLSQDYNEQFF | TRBJ2-1 | . | TRBV7-3 | few
TGTGCCAGCAGCCCGCCGACAGGGTTTTCCTACGAGCAGTACTTC | CASSPPTGFSYEQYF | TRBJ2-7 | TRBD1 | TRBV7-9 | .
TGTGCCAGCACCCTGACAGGTCTTGGACCCAGCTCCTATAATTCACCCCCCCACTTT | CASTLTGLGPSSYNSPPHF | TRBJ1-6 | . | TRBV6-1 | once
TGCAGCGTTTTCATTGGGACGTTGGACACTGAAGCTTTCTTT | CSVFIGTLDTEAFF | TRBJ1-1 | . | TRBV29-1 | .
TGTGCCAGCAGCTTAGCTGGCGGGGGAATTGCCTATGGCTACACCTTC | CASSLAGGGIAYGYTF | TRBJ1-2 | . | TRBV7-9 | .
TGCAGCGTTGCCTCGACCTACGAGCAGTACTTC | CSVASTYEQYF | TRBJ2-7 | . | TRBV29-1 | few
TGCGCCAGCAGCCAATGGCAGGGCCTCCCCATGAACACTGAAGCTTTCTTT | CASSQWQGLPMNTEAFF | TRBJ1-1 | . | TRBV4-1 | .
TGTGCCATCCAACGACCTAGCGGGAGTTACTACGAGCAGTACTTC | CAIQRPSGSYYEQYF | TRBJ2-7 | TRBD2 | TRBV6-2/TRBV6-3 | few